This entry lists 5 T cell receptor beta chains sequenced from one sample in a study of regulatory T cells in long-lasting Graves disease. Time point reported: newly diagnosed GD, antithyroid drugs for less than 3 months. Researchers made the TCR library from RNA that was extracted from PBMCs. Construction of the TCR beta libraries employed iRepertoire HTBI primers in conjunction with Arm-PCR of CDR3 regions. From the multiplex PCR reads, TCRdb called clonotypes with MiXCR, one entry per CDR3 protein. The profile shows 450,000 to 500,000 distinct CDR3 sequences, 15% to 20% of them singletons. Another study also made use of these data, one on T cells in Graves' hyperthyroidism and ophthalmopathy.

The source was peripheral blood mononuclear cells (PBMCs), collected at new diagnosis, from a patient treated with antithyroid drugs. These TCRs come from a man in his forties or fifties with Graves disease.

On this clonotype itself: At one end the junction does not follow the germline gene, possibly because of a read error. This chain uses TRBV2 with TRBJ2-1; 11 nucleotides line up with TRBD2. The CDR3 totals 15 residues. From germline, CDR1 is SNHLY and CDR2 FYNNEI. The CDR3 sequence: CASRTTSGTYNEQLF. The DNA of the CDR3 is TGTGCCAGCAGGACGACTAGCGGGACGTACAATGAGCAGCTCTTC.

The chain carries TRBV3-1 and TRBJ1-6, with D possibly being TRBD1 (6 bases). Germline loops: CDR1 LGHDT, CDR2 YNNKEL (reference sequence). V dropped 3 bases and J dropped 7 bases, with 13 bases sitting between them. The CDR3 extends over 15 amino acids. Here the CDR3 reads CASSHDRTHNSPLHF. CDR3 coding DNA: TGTGCCAGCAGCCATGACAGGACCCACAATTCACCCCTCCACTTT.

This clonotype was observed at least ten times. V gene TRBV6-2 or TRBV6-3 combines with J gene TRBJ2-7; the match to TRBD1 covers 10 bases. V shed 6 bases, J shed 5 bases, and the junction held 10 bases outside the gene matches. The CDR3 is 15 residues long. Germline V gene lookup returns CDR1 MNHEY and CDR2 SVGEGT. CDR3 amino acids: CASRPSGTGAHEQYF. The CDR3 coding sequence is TGTGCCAGCAGACCCTCGGGGACAGGGGCCCACGAGCAGTACTTC.

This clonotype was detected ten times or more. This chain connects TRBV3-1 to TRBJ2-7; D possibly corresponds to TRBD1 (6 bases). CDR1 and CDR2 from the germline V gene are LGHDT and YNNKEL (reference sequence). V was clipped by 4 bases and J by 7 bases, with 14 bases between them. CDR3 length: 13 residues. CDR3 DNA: TGTGCCAGCAGCCCCCGGACAGCCCTGGAGCAGTACTTC. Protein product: CASSPRTALEQYF.

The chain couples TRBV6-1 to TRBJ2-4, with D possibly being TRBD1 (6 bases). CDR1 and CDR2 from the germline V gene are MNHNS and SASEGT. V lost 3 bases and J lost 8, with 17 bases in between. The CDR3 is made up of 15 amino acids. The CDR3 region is CASSDPGQRRDIQYF. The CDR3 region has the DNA TGTGCCAGCAGTGACCCGGGACAAAGGCGGGACATTCAGTACTTC.